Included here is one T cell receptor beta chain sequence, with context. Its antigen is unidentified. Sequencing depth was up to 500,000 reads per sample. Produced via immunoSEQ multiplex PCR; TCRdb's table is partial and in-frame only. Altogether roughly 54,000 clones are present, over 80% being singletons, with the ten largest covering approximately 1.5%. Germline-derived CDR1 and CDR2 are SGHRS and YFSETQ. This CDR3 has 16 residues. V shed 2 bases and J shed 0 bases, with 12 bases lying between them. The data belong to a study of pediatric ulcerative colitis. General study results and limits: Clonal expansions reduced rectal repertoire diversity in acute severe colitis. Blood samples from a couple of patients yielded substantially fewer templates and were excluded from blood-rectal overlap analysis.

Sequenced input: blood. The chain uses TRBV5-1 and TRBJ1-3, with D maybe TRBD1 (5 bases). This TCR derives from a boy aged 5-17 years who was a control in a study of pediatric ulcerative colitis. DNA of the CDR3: TGCGCCAGCAGCTTATTACTAGGGGCCTCTGGAAACACCATATATTTT. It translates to CASSLLLGASGNTIYF.